The 16 T cell receptor beta chains below all came from one sample that was sequenced in a study of blood T cell repertoires in COVID-19 (dated by TCRdb to about 2020). To prepare the library, the immunoSEQ multiplex PCR assay was applied. TCRdb obtained this table from immuneACCESS and retained in-frame rearrangements with V and J assigned. These tables miss some clones; where compared with another copy, unresolved V genes account for less than half of the shortfall, and the remainder is unexplained. For this sample the table gives roughly 230,000 clones, of which roughly 80% were detected only once. 6% to 9.5% of the sample is held by the ten biggest clonotypes. The specimen was peripheral blood. Every receptor here comes from a woman aged 50 to 65 with acute or convalescent COVID-19.

The chain employs TRBV4-1 and TRBJ1-4, with D uncertain. CDR1 and CDR2 (germline): MGHRA, YSYEKL. The CDR3 extends over 15 amino acids. V lost 5 bases, J lost 6 bases, and 16 bases lay in between. CDR3 sequence: CASSLKFGNDEKLFF. The CDR3 DNA sequence: TGCGCCAGCAGCTTGAAGTTCGGGAACGATGAAAAACTGTTTTTT.

This chain joins TRBV27 and TRBJ2-4; 9 bases agree with TRBD1. The CDR3 is 15 amino acids. Losses at the gene ends were 5 bases for V and 4 bases for J; bases not matched to a gene: 6. Germline CDR1 is MNHEY and CDR2 is SMNVEV (reference sequence). The CDR3 bases are TGTGCCAGCAGTGAGGACAGGGGATCGAAAAACATTCAGTACTTC. Translation: CASSEDRGSKNIQYF.

In its sample, this clone was seen once. J is TRBJ2-5 and V is TRBV7-2; D is undetermined. The CDR3 is made up of 13 amino acids. Germline V lookup: CDR1 SGHTA, CDR2 FQGNSA. The V end lost 1 base, the J end lost 3 bases, and 6 bases lay between the germline ends. Written as DNA, the CDR3 is TGTGCCAGCAGCTTAGGACTCAAAGAGACCCAGTACTTC. Protein sequence: CASSLGLKETQYF.

The J gene is TRBJ1-2, the V gene TRBV7-8, with D unclear. Per germline, CDR1 SGHVS and CDR2 FQNEAQ. The CDR3 is 13 residues long. Trimming pared 2 bases from V and 2 bases from J, leaving 6 bases between. The CDR3 bases are TGTGCCAGCAGCTTATCAGAAAACTATGGCTACACCTTC. This codes for CASSLSENYGYTF. Supplemented by reference TRBV7-8 and TRBJ1-2, the full variable domain reads GAGVSQSPRYKVAKRGQDVALRCDPISGHVSLFWYQQALGQGPEFLTYFQNEAQLDKSGLPSDRFFAERPEGSVSTLKIQRTQQEDSAVYLCASSLSENYGYTFGSGTRLTVV.

V and J are TRBV28 and TRBJ1-2, with TRBD1 as a possible D gene (6 bases). This CDR3 is 15 amino acids long. V gave up 4 bases and J gave up 3 bases, with 15 bases separating them. From germline, CDR1 is MDHEN and CDR2 SYDVKM. Here the CDR3 reads CASSSSGTQYYGYTF. The CDR3 region has the DNA TGTGCCAGCAGTTCATCCGGGACACAGTACTATGGCTACACCTTC.

The CDR3 region has the DNA TGTGCCAGCAGCTTAGTCCTAGCGGAAGAGACCCAGTACTTC. Protein: CASSLVLAEETQYF. The chain joins TRBV11-2 to TRBJ2-5; 7 bases fit TRBD2. Germline V gene sequence: CDR1 SGHAT, CDR2 FQNNGV. Unmatched junction bases numbered 2, after V lost 1 base and J lost 3 bases. The CDR3 runs 14 residues.

The chain couples TRBV11-2 to TRBJ1-1, with no clear D. Between the trimmed V and J ends, which lost 2 bases and 5 bases, there was a span of 15 bases. Germline CDR1 SGHAT, CDR2 FQNNGV. The CDR3 length is 15 residues. The CDR3 coding sequence is TGTGCCAGCAGCTTAACAAACATCAAGATAACTGAAGCTTTCTTT. As protein: CASSLTNIKITEAFF. Filled out from reference TRBV11-2 and TRBJ1-1, the complete variable domain reads EAGVAQSPRYKIIEKRQSVAFWCNPISGHATLYWYQQILGQGPKLLIQFQNNGVVDDSQLPKDRFSAERLKGVDSTLKIQPAKLEDSAVYLCASSLTNIKITEAFFGQGTRLTVV.

The chain joins TRBV6-6 to TRBJ1-1; 9 bases match TRBD1. The CDR3 has 15 amino acids. Germline V gives CDR1 MNHNY, CDR2 SVGAGI (reference sequence). Trimming at V came to 6 bases and at J to 4 bases, leaving 9 bases not matched to a gene. CDR3 region: CASRIPGQGTTEAFF. The DNA of the CDR3 is TGTGCCAGCAGGATACCGGGACAGGGTACCACTGAAGCTTTCTTT.

The CDR3 sequence: CASSLEGQGALNTEAFF. The DNA of the CDR3 is TGCGCCAGCAGCTTGGAGGGACAGGGGGCGCTGAACACTGAAGCTTTCTTT. The chain uses TRBV5-1 and TRBJ1-1; TRBD1 matches at 12 bases. CDR1 is SGHRS, CDR2 YFSETQ, per germline. With 0 bases clipped from V and 0 bases from J, the junction kept 3 bases outside the gene matches. The CDR3 runs to 17 residues.

The chain is built from TRBV7-8 and TRBJ1-2; 7 bases map to TRBD1. CDR3 length: 13 amino acids. Germline V gives CDR1 SGHVS, CDR2 FQNEAQ. V lost 5 bases to trimming and J lost 3 bases; unmatched junction nucleotides: 3. The CDR3 bases are TGTGCCAGCAGCCACGGGACAGACTATGGCTACACCTTC. Translating it yields CASSHGTDYGYTF.

This clone was detected many times. The V call is TRBV30, the J call TRBJ2-2; TRBD1 is a possible D gene (6 bases). This CDR3 comprises 14 residues. V was trimmed by 0 bases and J by 5 bases, leaving 10 bases between them. Germline V gives CDR1 GTSNPN, CDR2 SVGIG (reference sequence). The CDR3: CAWSVVRGTGELFF. CDR3 sequence (DNA): TGTGCCTGGAGTGTGGTTAGGGGGACCGGGGAGCTGTTTTTT.

This clone was detected only once. V is TRBV28 and J is TRBJ2-1; D is perhaps TRBD2 (5 bases). V was trimmed by 2 bases and J by 10 bases, leaving 15 bases between them. The CDR3 runs to 14 residues. In germline, CDR1 is MDHEN, CDR2 SYDVKM. The CDR3 nucleotides are TGTGCCAGCAGTTTAAGGTACCCGGGGTACGAGCAGTTCTTC. Translation gives CASSLRYPGYEQFF. The full variable domain, its missing parts supplied by reference TRBV28 and TRBJ2-1, is DVKVTQSSRYLVKRTGEKVFLECVQDMDHENMFWYRQDPGLGLRLIYFSYDVKMKEKGDIPEGYSVSREKKERFSLILESASTNQTSMYLCASSLRYPGYEQFFGPGTRLTVL.

V gene TRBV4-2 combines with J gene TRBJ2-2; perhaps TRBD2 as D (5 bases). V lost 4 bases to trimming and J lost 6 bases, with 15 bases between them. The germline CDR1 and CDR2 sequences are LGHNA and YNFKEQ. The CDR3 consists of 15 residues. The CDR3 spells CASSPLGGSAGELFF. DNA for the CDR3: TGTGCCAGCAGCCCCCTTGGAGGATCCGCCGGGGAGCTGTTTTTT.

V and J are TRBV29-1 and TRBJ2-7, with D maybe TRBD2 (5 bases). CDR3 length equals 11 residues. V was pared by 7 bases and J by 6 bases, with 13 bases between. Germline V gene lookup returns CDR1 SQVTM and CDR2 ANQGSEA. The CDR3 reads CSGGGGGEQYF. Written as DNA, the CDR3 is TGCAGCGGAGGTGGTGGAGGCGAGCAGTACTTC.

The CDR3 reads CASSGRHDPPEQFF. The CDR3 coding sequence is TGCGCCAGCAGCGGGAGGCATGACCCCCCAGAGCAGTTCTTC. The chain employs TRBV5-1 and TRBJ2-1; tentative D call: TRBD2 (6 bases). Trimming took off 4 bases at V and 10 bases at J, with 18 bases between the two ends. CDR1 and CDR2 (germline): SGHRS, YFSETQ. This CDR3 is built from 14 residues.

This chain connects TRBV29-1 to TRBJ1-1; 8 bases fit TRBD1. The V and J ends lost 6 bases and 7 bases, in that order; junction bases with no gene match: 10. This CDR3 has 13 amino acids. Germline lookup yields CDR1 SQVTM and CDR2 ANQGSEA. The CDR3 bases are TGCAGCGTCGCGATCCAGGGGGCGGGTGAAGCTTTCTTT. Translated, it gives CSVAIQGAGEAFF.